This is a list of T cell receptor beta chains from one sample in a study of cytomegalovirus exposure and HLA in healthy donors. Using immunoSEQ multiplex PCR, the repertoire was profiled, and TCRdb retains in-frame clones only, with some absent. The data show approximately 140,000 clones, with over 70% seen just once and approximately 1.7% held by the top ten. The material sequenced was PBMCs. The receptors originated from a middle-aged woman in good health and CMV-seronegative. CDR3s include the opening cysteine and the closing phenylalanine or tryptophan. A D gene is named only where the DNA matches it firmly. Clone size, where shown, is once, few, many, or a class for clones that have expanded.

V gene	D gene	J gene	clone size	CDR3 protein	CDR3 DNA
TRBV6-6	.	TRBJ1-5	.	CASSTGLVQPQHF	TGTGCCAGCAGTACAGGGTTGGTTCAGCCCCAGCATTTT
TRBV19	TRBD1	TRBJ2-4	.	CASSIEGQGWNIQYF	TGTGCCAGTAGTATAGAGGGACAGGGATGGAACATTCAGTACTTC
TRBV5-1	TRBD1	TRBJ1-3	.	CASRLGTDPGNTIYF	TGCGCCAGCAGGTTAGGGACAGATCCTGGAAACACCATATATTTT
TRBV10-2	.	TRBJ2-1	.	CASRRGTQGSIEQFF	TGCGCCAGCAGGAGGGGGACGCAGGGGAGTATTGAGCAGTTCTTC
TRBV30	.	TRBJ2-3	.	CAWSEGGRWETDTQYF	TGTGCCTGGAGTGAGGGGGGGCGTTGGGAAACAGATACGCAGTATTTT
TRBV30	TRBD2	TRBJ2-3	.	CAWRPTGGTQYF	TGTGCCTGGAGGCCTACGGGGGGTACGCAGTATTTT
TRBV4-1	TRBD2	TRBJ2-3	.	CASSHILGTSGGTDTQYF	TGCGCCAGCAGCCATATACTGGGGACTAGCGGCGGCACAGATACGCAGTATTTT
TRBV30	TRBD1	TRBJ1-1	once	CAWQGARTEAFF	TGTGCCTGGCAGGGGGCGCGGACTGAAGCTTTCTTT
TRBV6-1	TRBD2	TRBJ2-1	.	CASSLLADTYNEQFF	TGTGCCAGCAGTCTCCTAGCGGATACTTACAATGAGCAGTTCTTC
TRBV7-3	.	TRBJ2-1	.	CASSPGGQGGPNNEQFF	TGTGCCAGCAGCCCGGGGGGACAAGGGGGACCGAACAATGAGCAGTTCTTC
TRBV6-5	TRBD1	TRBJ2-2	.	CATRWTGGDTGELFF	TGTGCCACTCGATGGACAGGAGGTGACACCGGGGAGCTGTTTTTT
TRBV5-1	.	TRBJ2-1	few	CASSFASAGEQFF	TGCGCCAGCAGCTTCGCTAGCGCTGGTGAGCAGTTCTTC
TRBV9	.	TRBJ2-7	.	CASSPPTRQDNAYEQYF	TGTGCCAGCAGCCCCCCTACCAGACAGGACAATGCCTACGAGCAGTACTTC
TRBV5-6	TRBD1	TRBJ2-5	.	CASSFDRGGGQYF	TGTGCCAGCAGCTTCGACAGGGGCGGTGGGCAGTACTTC
TRBV19	TRBD1	TRBJ2-3	.	CASSMKDRGADTQYF	TGTGCCAGTAGTATGAAGGACAGGGGGGCAGATACGCAGTATTTT
TRBV15	.	TRBJ1-1	once	CATSRDLSPGQRNTEAFF	TGTGCCACCAGCAGAGACCTGAGCCCGGGACAAAGGAACACTGAAGCTTTCTTT
TRBV4-1	TRBD1	TRBJ1-5	.	CASSQDAQGARQPQHF	TGCGCCAGCAGCCAAGATGCGCAGGGGGCGCGTCAGCCCCAGCATTTT
TRBV27	.	TRBJ2-7	.	CASSNLGSYEQYF	TGTGCCAGCAGTAATCTGGGGAGCTACGAGCAGTACTTC
TRBV27	TRBD2	TRBJ2-1	.	CASSDDGLAVSYNEQFF	TGTGCCAGCAGTGACGACGGACTAGCGGTCTCCTACAATGAGCAGTTCTTC
TRBV6-5	TRBD2	TRBJ2-5	once	CASTSGGETQYF	TGTGCCAGCACCAGCGGGGGAGAGACCCAGTACTTC
TRBV15	TRBD1	TRBJ2-7	.	CATSSGLGTGDEQYF	TGTGCCACCAGCAGCGGCTTGGGGACAGGGGACGAGCAGTACTTC
TRBV19	TRBD2	TRBJ2-7	.	CASSPAGGGYEQYF	TGTGCCAGTAGTCCCGCGGGAGGGGGTTACGAGCAGTACTTC
TRBV21-1	.	TRBJ2-7	.	CASPTPIGRAHSEQYF	TGTGCCAGCCCCACCCCTATCGGGAGGGCCCATAGCGAGCAGTACTTC
TRBV5-6	.	TRBJ2-7	.	CASSPGSSYEQYF	TGTGCCAGCAGCCCGGGGTCGTCCTACGAGCAGTACTTC
TRBV7-8	TRBD1	TRBJ2-3	.	CASSLRRDRVFTDTQYF	TGTGCCAGCAGCTTACGTAGGGACAGGGTATTCACAGATACGCAGTATTTT
TRBV12-1	.	TRBJ1-2	.	CASSQPGRDTNNYGYTF	TGTGCCAGCAGCCAACCTGGGAGGGACACAAATAACTATGGCTACACCTTC
TRBV15	.	TRBJ2-4	once	CATSRGDSGLKNIQYF	TGTGCCACCAGCAGAGGAGACAGTGGCCTCAAAAACATTCAGTACTTC